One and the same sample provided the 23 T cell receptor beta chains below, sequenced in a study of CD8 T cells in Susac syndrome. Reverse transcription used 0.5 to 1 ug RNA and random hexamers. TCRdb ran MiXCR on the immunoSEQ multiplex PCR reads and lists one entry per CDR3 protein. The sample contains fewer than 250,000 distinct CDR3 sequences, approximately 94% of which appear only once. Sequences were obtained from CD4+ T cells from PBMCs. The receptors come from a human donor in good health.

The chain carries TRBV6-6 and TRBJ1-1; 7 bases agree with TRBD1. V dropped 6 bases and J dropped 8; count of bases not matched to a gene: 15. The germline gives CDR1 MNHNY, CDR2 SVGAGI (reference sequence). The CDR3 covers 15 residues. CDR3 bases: TGTGCCAGCAGATACCTACGGCAACAGGGGATAGAAGCTTTCTTT. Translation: CASRYLRQQGIEAFF.

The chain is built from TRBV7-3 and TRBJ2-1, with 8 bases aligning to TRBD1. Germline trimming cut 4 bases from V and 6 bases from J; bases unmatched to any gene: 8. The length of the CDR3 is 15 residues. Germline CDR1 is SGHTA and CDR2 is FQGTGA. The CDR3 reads CASSSPGGLVNEQFF. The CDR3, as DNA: TGTGCCAGCAGCTCCCCAGGGGGCCTGGTCAATGAGCAGTTCTTC.

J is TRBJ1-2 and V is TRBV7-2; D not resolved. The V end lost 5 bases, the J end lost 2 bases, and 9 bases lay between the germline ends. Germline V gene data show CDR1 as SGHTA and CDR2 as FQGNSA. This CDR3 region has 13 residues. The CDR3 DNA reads TGTGCCAGCAGCGGGAGGCTGAACTATGGCTACACCTTC. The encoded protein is CASSGRLNYGYTF.

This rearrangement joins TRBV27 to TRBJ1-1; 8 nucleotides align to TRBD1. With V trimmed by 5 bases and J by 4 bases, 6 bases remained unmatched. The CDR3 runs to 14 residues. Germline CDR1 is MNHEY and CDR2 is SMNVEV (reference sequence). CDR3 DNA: TGTGCCAGCAGTCGCCCGGACAGGGTCACTGAAGCTTTCTTT. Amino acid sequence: CASSRPDRVTEAFF.

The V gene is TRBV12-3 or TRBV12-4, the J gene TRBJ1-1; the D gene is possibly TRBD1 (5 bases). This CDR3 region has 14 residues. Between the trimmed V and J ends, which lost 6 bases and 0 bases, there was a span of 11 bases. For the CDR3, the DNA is TGTGCCAGCAGGCTTATACAGGTGAACACTGAAGCTTTCTTT. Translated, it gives CASRLIQVNTEAFF.

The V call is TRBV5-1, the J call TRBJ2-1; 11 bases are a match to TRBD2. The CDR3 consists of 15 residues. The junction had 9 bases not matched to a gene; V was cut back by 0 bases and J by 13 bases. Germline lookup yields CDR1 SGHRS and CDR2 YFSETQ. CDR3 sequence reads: CASSLVASGGLVQFF. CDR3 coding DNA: TGCGCCAGCAGCTTGGTCGCTAGCGGGGGGCTTGTACAGTTCTTC. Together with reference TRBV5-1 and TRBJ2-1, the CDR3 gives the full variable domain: KAGVTQTPRYLIKTRGQQVTLSCSPISGHRSVSWYQQTPGQGLQFLFEYFSETQRNKGNFPGRFSGRQFSNSRSEMNVSTLELGDSALYLCASSLVASGGLVQFFGPGTRLTVL.

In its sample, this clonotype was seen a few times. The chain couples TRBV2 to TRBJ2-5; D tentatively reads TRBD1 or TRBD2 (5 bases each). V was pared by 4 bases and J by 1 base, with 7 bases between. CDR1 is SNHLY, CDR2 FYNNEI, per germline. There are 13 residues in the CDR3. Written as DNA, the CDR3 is TGTGCCAGCAGTGGAGGGGTCCAAGAGACCCAGTACTTC. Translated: CASSGGVQETQYF. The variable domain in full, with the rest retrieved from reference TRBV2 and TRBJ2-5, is EPEVTQTPSHQVTQMGQEVILRCVPISNHLYFYWYRQILGQKVEFLVSFYNNEISEKSEIFDDQFSVERPDGSNFTLKIRSTKLEDSAMYFCASSGGVQETQYFGPGTRLLVL.

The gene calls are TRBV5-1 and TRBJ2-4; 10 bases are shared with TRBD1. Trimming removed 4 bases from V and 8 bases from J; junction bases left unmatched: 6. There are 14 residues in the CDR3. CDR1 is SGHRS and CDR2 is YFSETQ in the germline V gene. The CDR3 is CASSKGQGLDIQYF. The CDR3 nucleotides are TGCGCCAGCAGCAAGGGACAGGGGTTGGACATTCAGTACTTC.

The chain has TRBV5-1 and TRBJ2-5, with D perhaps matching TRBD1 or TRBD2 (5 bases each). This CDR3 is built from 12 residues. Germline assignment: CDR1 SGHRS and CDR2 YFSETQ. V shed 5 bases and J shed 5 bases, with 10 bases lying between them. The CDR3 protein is CASRGTGETQYF. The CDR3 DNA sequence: TGCGCCAGCAGGGGGACCGGGGAGACCCAGTACTTC.

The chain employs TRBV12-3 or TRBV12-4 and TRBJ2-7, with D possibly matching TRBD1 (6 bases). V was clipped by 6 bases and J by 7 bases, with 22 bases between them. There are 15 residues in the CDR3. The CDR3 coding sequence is TGTGCCAGCAGCCAGACCGGGGACACCGCTACGGAGCAGTACTTC. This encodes CASSQTGDTATEQYF.

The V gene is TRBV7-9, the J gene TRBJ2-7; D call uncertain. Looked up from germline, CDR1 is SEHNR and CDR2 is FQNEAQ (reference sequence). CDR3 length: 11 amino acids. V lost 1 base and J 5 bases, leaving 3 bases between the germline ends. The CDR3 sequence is CASSLVNEQYV. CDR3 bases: TGTGCCAGCAGCTTAGTGAACGAGCAGTACGTC.

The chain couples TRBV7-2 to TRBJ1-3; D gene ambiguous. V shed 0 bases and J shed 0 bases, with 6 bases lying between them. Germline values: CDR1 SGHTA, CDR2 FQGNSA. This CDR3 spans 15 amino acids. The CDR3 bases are TGTGCCAGCAGCTTAGCGACGGGCTCTGGAAACACCATATATTTT. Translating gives CASSLATGSGNTIYF.

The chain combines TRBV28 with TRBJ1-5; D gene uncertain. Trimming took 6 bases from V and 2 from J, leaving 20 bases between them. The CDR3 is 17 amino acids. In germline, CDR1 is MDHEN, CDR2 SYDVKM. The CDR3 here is CASSPWADLPRNQPQHF. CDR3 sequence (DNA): TGTGCCAGCAGCCCATGGGCCGACCTCCCCCGCAATCAGCCCCAGCATTTT. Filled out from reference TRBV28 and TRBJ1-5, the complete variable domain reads DVKVTQSSRYLVKRTGEKVFLECVQDMDHENMFWYRQDPGLGLRLIYFSYDVKMKEKGDIPEGYSVSREKKERFSLILESASTNQTSMYLCASSPWADLPRNQPQHFGDGTRLSIL.

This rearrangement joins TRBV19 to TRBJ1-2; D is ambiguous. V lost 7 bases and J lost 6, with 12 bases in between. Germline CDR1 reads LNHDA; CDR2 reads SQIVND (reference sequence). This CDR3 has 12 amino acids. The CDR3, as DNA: TGTGCCAGTACCGGGATTTCACATGGCTACACCTTC. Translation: CASTGISHGYTF.

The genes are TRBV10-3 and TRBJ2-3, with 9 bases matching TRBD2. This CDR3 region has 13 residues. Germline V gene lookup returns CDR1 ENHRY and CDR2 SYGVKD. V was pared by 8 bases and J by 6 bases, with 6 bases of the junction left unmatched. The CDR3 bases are TGTGCCATCGTTAGCGGGGGCGGTGATACGCAGTATTTT. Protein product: CAIVSGGGDTQYF.

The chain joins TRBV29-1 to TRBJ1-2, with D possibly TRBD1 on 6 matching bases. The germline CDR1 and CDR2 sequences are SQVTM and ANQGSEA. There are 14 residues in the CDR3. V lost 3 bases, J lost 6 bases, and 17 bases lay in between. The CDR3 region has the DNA TGCAGCGTTGACCGGGGGGGGCTGGTGAATGGCTACACCTTC. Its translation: CSVDRGGLVNGYTF.

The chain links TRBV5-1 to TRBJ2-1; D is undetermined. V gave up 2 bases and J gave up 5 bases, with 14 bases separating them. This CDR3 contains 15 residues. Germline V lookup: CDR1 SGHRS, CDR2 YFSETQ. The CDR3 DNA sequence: TGCGCCAGCAGCTTATTAGGCCCCCGGGACAATGAGCAGTTCTTC. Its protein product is CASSLLGPRDNEQFF.

Here the CDR3 DNA reads TGTGCCAGCAGCCAAGGGCGGAGAGACTACGAGCAGTACTTC. Its translation: CASSQGRRDYEQYF. The chain has TRBV3-1 and TRBJ2-7, with no clear D. The V end lost 1 base, the J end lost 3 bases, and 10 bases lay between the germline ends. This CDR3 is 14 amino acids long. The germline CDR1 and CDR2 sequences are LGHDT and YNNKEL (reference sequence).

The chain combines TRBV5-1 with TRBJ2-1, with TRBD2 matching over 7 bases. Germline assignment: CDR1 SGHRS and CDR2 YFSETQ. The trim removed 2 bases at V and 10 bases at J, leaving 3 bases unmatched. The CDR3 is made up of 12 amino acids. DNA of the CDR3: TGCGCCAGCAGCTTCGAGGGAGGGGAGCAGTTCTTC. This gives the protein CASSFEGGEQFF.

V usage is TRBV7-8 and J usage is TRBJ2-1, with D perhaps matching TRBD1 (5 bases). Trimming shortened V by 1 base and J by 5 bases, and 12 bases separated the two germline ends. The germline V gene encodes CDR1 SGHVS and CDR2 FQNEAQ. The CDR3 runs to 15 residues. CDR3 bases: TGTGCCAGCAGCTTAGTGGCAGGGAACAACAATGAGCAGTTCTTC. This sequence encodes CASSLVAGNNNEQFF.

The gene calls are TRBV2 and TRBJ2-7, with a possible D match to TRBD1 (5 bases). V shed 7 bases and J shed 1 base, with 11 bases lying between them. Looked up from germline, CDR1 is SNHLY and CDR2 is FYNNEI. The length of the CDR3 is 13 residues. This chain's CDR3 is CASTPAGSYEQYF. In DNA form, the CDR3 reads TGTGCCAGCACCCCGGCAGGGTCCTACGAGCAGTACTTC. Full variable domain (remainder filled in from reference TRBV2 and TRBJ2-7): EPEVTQTPSHQVTQMGQEVILRCVPISNHLYFYWYRQILGQKVEFLVSFYNNEISEKSEIFDDQFSVERPDGSNFTLKIRSTKLEDSAMYFCASTPAGSYEQYFGPGTRLTVT.

CDR3 DNA sequence: TGTGCCAGCAGTGAAGGGGGCAGACTAGAGGGGACCCAGTACTTC. Translation: CASSEGGRLEGTQYF. V gene TRBV2 combines with J gene TRBJ2-5; TRBD2 might be the D (6 bases). This CDR3 contains 15 residues. Germline CDR1 reads SNHLY; CDR2 reads FYNNEI. Trimming stripped 1 base from V and 7 bases from J, with 16 bases between.

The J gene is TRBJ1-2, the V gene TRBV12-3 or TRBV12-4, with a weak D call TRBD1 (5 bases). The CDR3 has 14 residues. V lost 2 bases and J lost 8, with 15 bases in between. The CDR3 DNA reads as TGTGCCAGCAGTTTACGCGGGCAGGGAGGGGGCTACACCTTC. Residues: CASSLRGQGGGYTF.